This is a list of T cell receptor beta chains from one sample in a study of control samples from healthy donors and cancer patients. The repertoire was sequenced with immunoSEQ multiplex PCR; TCRdb's copy has only in-frame clones and lacks some. This sample has 180,000 or so clones; around 93% occur once, and the top ten carry roughly 4.3%. Sequencing input: blood. These receptors were obtained from a woman aged 55 to 70 in good health. Both conserved end residues are part of each CDR3. The order of the fields is D gene, V gene, clone size, J gene, CDR3 protein, CDR3 DNA. The D gene is left open where the match is weak. Size values are once, few and many counts, or a class for expanded clones, and some rows have none.

>NA|TRBV7-3|NA|TRBJ1-2
CASSSHYRDEDGYTF
TGTGCCAGCAGCTCCCACTACCGGGACGAGGATGGCTACACCTTC
>NA|TRBV6-6|NA|TRBJ2-5
CATKGSQETQYF
TGTGCCACTAAGGGGAGCCAAGAGACCCAGTACTTC
>TRBD2|TRBV5-1|NA|TRBJ2-1
CASSLGLGATYNEQFF
TGCGCCAGCAGCCTCGGACTAGGGGCAACATACAATGAGCAGTTCTTC
>NA|TRBV6-5|once|TRBJ1-5
CASRATADSNQPQHF
TGTGCCAGCAGGGCGACTGCGGATAGCAATCAGCCCCAGCATTTT
>TRBD1|TRBV5-1|once|TRBJ2-7
CASSLGQGVVYEQYF
TGCGCCAGCAGCTTGGGGCAGGGGGTGGTCTACGAGCAGTACTTC
>NA|TRBV10-3|NA|TRBJ1-6
CAISGQGYNSPLHF
TGTGCCATCAGCGGCCAGGGTTATAATTCACCCCTCCACTTT
>NA|TRBV2|NA|TRBJ1-5
CASRGDALGNQPQHF
TGTGCCAGCAGGGGGGACGCTCTTGGCAATCAGCCCCAGCATTTT
>NA|TRBV6-5|NA|TRBJ2-7
CASSYRDEQYF
TGTGCCAGCAGTTATAGGGACGAGCAGTACTTC
>TRBD2|TRBV7-8|NA|TRBJ2-5
CASSLAGGGGEETQYF
TGTGCCAGCAGCTTAGCGGGTGGCGGGGGGGAAGAGACCCAGTACTTC
>NA|TRBV6-5|NA|TRBJ1-1
CASLTVGTEAFF
TGTGCCAGTTTAACCGTTGGCACTGAAGCTTTCTTT
>NA|TRBV20-1|NA|TRBJ2-5
CSARYQETQYF
TGCAGTGCTAGATACCAAGAGACCCAGTACTTC
>NA|TRBV3-1/TRBV3-2|NA|TRBJ2-3
CASSQRGGGGLRTDTQYF
TGTGCCAGCAGCCAAAGAGGGGGAGGGGGACTACGCACAGATACGCAGTATTTT
>NA|TRBV30|NA|TRBJ1-2
CAWSRPLEGYGYTF
TGTGCCTGGAGTAGACCTTTAGAGGGCTATGGCTACACCTTC
>TRBD1|TRBV3-1/TRBV3-2|NA|TRBJ2-2
CASSPGGFGGELFF
TGTGCCAGCAGCCCAGGGGGCTTCGGCGGGGAGCTGTTTTTT
>NA|TRBV30|NA|TRBJ1-4
CAWSGGGTTNEKLFF
TGTGCCTGGAGTGGGGGCGGGACAACTAATGAAAAACTGTTTTTT
>TRBD1|TRBV19|NA|TRBJ2-6
CASSTSGTGSSGANVLTF
TGTGCCAGTAGTACTTCTGGGACAGGGAGCTCTGGGGCCAACGTCCTGACTTTC
>NA|TRBV29-1|NA|TRBJ2-7
CSVELPGVWYEQYF
TGCAGCGTTGAATTACCAGGGGTTTGGTACGAGCAGTACTTC
>NA|TRBV25-1|NA|TRBJ1-1
CASGRDIITEAFF
TGTGCCAGCGGCCGGGACATAATCACTGAAGCTTTCTTT
>NA|TRBV7-2|NA|TRBJ1-1
CASSLVVSTNTEAFF
TGTGCCAGCAGCTTAGTCGTGAGCACGAACACTGAAGCTTTCTTT
>NA|TRBV7-9|NA|TRBJ1-3
CASSLRTGNTIYF
TGTGCCAGCAGCTTACGAACTGGAAACACCATATATTTT
>NA|TRBV6-5|NA|TRBJ1-3
CASRPRGSGNTIYF
TGTGCCAGCAGACCCCGGGGCTCTGGAAACACCATATATTTT
>TRBD2|TRBV5-1|NA|TRBJ2-5
CASSYGGGKETQYF
TGCGCCAGCAGCTACGGGGGGGGGAAGGAGACCCAGTACTTC
>NA|TRBV5-1|once|TRBJ1-2
CASSLLEGGYTF
TGCGCCAGCAGCTTACTTGAGGGCGGCTACACCTTC
>NA|TRBV7-2|NA|TRBJ1-2
CASSLAWNYGYTF
TGTGCCAGCAGCTTGGCATGGAACTATGGCTACACCTTC
>NA|TRBV7-9|NA|TRBJ1-3
CASSPVRSGNTIYF
TGTGCCAGCAGCCCGGTGCGCTCTGGAAACACCATATATTTT
>NA|TRBV7-2|once|TRBJ1-4
CASSPQKGWSNEKLFF
TGTGCCAGCAGCCCCCAAAAGGGGTGGAGTAATGAAAAACTGTTTTTT
>NA|TRBV24-1|NA|TRBJ2-3
CATSGGSTDTQYF
TGTGCCACCTCCGGGGGTTCCACAGATACGCAGTATTTT
>NA|TRBV7-8|once|TRBJ2-2
CASSSPPARNTGELFF
TGTGCCAGCAGCTCACCCCCGGCGCGGAACACCGGGGAGCTGTTTTTT
>TRBD1|TRBV6-5|NA|TRBJ1-5
CASSSADRGGNQPQHF
TGTGCCAGCAGTTCGGCTGACAGGGGAGGGAATCAGCCCCAGCATTTT
>NA|TRBV3-1/TRBV3-2|NA|TRBJ1-6
CASSLGQLGSYNSPLHF
TGTGCCAGCAGCCTCGGACAGTTAGGCTCCTATAATTCACCCCTCCACTTT
>TRBD1|TRBV19|NA|TRBJ2-7
CASSTTGGYEQYF
TGTGCCAGTAGTACGACAGGGGGCTACGAGCAGTACTTC
>TRBD1|TRBV20-1|NA|TRBJ1-1
CSASRPGGQNTEAFF
TGCAGTGCTAGTAGGCCAGGGGGACAAAACACTGAAGCTTTCTTT
>NA|TRBV19|NA|TRBJ1-3
CASSTLLQGAGNTIYF
TGTGCCAGTAGTACCTTACTACAGGGCGCTGGAAACACCATATATTTT
>TRBD1|TRBV18|NA|TRBJ1-1
CASSGTGGNTEAFF
TGTGCCAGCTCCGGGACAGGGGGCAACACTGAAGCTTTCTTT
>NA|TRBV12-3/TRBV12-4|NA|TRBJ1-2
CASSPGGGGYTF
TGTGCCAGCAGCCCGGGTGGGGGCGGCTACACCTTC
>NA|TRBV5-4|NA|TRBJ1-4
CASSLGRTTNEKLFF
TGTGCCAGCAGCTTGGGGAGGACAACTAATGAAAAACTGTTTTTT
>NA|TRBV3-1/TRBV3-2|NA|TRBJ1-2
CASSRDSGYTF
TGTGCCAGCAGCCGAGACAGCGGCTACACCTTC
>NA|TRBV5-6|NA|TRBJ1-5
CASSSPENQPGNQPQHF
TGTGCCAGCAGCTCCCCGGAAAATCAACCGGGAAATCAGCCCCAGCATTTT
>NA|TRBV5-1|NA|TRBJ2-7
CASSLVPGAVEQYF
TGCGCCAGCAGCTTGGTGCCGGGGGCAGTCGAGCAGTACTTC
>NA|TRBV11-2|NA|TRBJ1-2
CASSLDQGLIDGYTF
TGTGCCAGCAGCTTAGATCAGGGGCTTATCGATGGCTACACCTTC
>NA|TRBV7-8|once|TRBJ1-6
CASSPPGQRGSPLHF
TGTGCCAGCAGCCCCCCGGGCCAGCGAGGGTCACCCCTCCACTTT
>NA|TRBV5-1|NA|TRBJ2-5
CASSLPPGETQYF
TGCGCCAGCAGCTTACCCCCGGGGGAGACCCAGTACTTC
>TRBD1|TRBV19|NA|TRBJ1-4
CASSIQGQTNEKLFF
TGTGCCAGTAGCATACAGGGGCAAACTAATGAAAAACTGTTTTTT
>TRBD1|TRBV5-1|NA|TRBJ1-1
CASSLGTGNTEAFF
TGCGCCAGCAGCTTGGGGACAGGGAACACTGAAGCTTTCTTT
>TRBD1|TRBV6-5|NA|TRBJ1-2
CASGRTTGVGYTF
TGTGCCAGCGGCAGAACAACAGGGGTTGGCTACACCTTC
>NA|TRBV9|many|TRBJ2-7
CASSALSVGFDEQYF
TGTGCCAGCAGCGCTCTGTCAGTGGGTTTCGACGAGCAGTACTTC
>NA|TRBV25-1|NA|TRBJ1-4
CASSPRGSPTNEKLFF
TGTGCCAGCTCACCCAGGGGATCCCCAACTAATGAAAAACTGTTTTTT